This T cell receptor (beta chain) was obtained from a study of neurological immune-mediated disorders. Per germline, CDR1 SGHTA and CDR2 FQGNSA. V was pared by 4 bases and J by 8 bases, with 10 bases of the junction left unmatched. The CDR3 is 15 amino acids. The cDNA was synthesized by 5'RACE incorporating 10-nucleotide random UMIs. Each CDR3 protein gets one entry after TCRdb re-called the 5' RACE reads with MiXCR. The table lists tens of thousands of distinct CDR3 sequences, 4.5% of them singletons. Notes on the study in general: There was no association between the multiple sclerosis repertoire cluster and any clinical or MRI feature. Private repertoires in all groups were suggested by the finding that expanded clones across subjects shared no CDR3 amino acid sequences.

The sample holds many counts of this clonotype. The antigen is undetermined. Material for sequencing was PBMCs. V gene TRBV7-2 combines with J gene TRBJ2-3, with TRBD2 matching over 9 bases. The TCR comes from a woman in her sixties or seventies with multiple sclerosis. The CDR3 here is CASSSEAGGLRTQYF. CDR3 nucleotides: TGTGCCAGCAGCTCTGAAGCGGGGGGTCTACGTACGCAGTATTTT.